The rows below give T cell receptor beta chains drawn from one sample of a study of beta chain features in type 1 diabetes. Profiled with immunoSEQ multiplex PCR; TCRdb holds only in-frame clones, not every one. The profile covers 250,000 or so clones, with about 15% appearing a single time and just under 0.02% taken by the ten largest. Sequenced input: naive CD4+ T cells from blood. These TCRs come from a man aged 30 to 45 with type 1 diabetes. Both conserved end residues are part of each CDR3. A D gene is named only where the DNA matches it firmly. Only some rows state a clone size, as once, few, many or a class for expanded clones.

cdr3_aa	cdr3_nt	v_call	j_call	d_call	clone_size
CASSYSWADAYEQYF	TGTGCCAGCAGTTACTCATGGGCAGACGCCTACGAGCAGTACTTC	TRBV6-5	TRBJ2-7	.	.
CSARGATEAFF	TGCAGTGCTAGAGGTGCGACTGAAGCTTTCTTT	TRBV20-1	TRBJ1-1	.	few
CASSFSTLNTEAFF	TGCGCCAGCAGCTTTTCCACATTGAACACTGAAGCTTTCTTT	TRBV5-1	TRBJ1-1	.	.
CASSQEGEEGQPQHF	TGTGCCAGCAGCCAAGAAGGGGAGGAGGGTCAGCCCCAGCATTTT	TRBV4-2	TRBJ1-5	.	.
CASSLNGRGYEQYF	TGCGCCAGCAGCTTAAATGGCAGGGGATACGAGCAGTACTTC	TRBV5-1	TRBJ2-7	.	few
CAWSTGTAVHEQYF	TGTGCCTGGAGTACCGGGACAGCGGTTCACGAGCAGTACTTC	TRBV30	TRBJ2-7	TRBD1	.
CASSLRETGELFF	TGTGCCAGCAGTTTGAGGGAGACCGGGGAGCTGTTTTTT	TRBV6-5	TRBJ2-2	.	.
CASSAGESTGELFF	TGTGCCAGCAGTGCGGGGGAGAGCACCGGGGAGCTGTTTTTT	TRBV6-1	TRBJ2-2	.	few
CASSPQGPNTEAFF	TGTGCCAGCTCACCACAGGGGCCGAACACTGAAGCTTTCTTT	TRBV18	TRBJ1-1	.	few
CASSLGGGYTF	TGTGCCAGCAGCTTGGGAGGAGGCTACACCTTC	TRBV5-4	TRBJ1-2	.	few
CASSVGGRGYTF	TGTGCCAGCAGTGTAGGGGGTAGGGGCTACACCTTC	TRBV2	TRBJ1-2	.	few
CAWSKEGAAYNSPLHF	TGTGCCTGGAGTAAGGAGGGGGCCGCCTATAATTCACCCCTCCACTTT	TRBV30	TRBJ1-6	TRBD1	few
CASSVRGALGPQHF	TGTGCCAGCAGCGTTCGGGGGGCTTTAGGGCCCCAGCATTTT	TRBV5-6	TRBJ1-5	.	.
CAWSVREGASQPQHF	TGTGCCTGGAGTGTTCGTGAGGGGGCCTCTCAGCCCCAGCATTTT	TRBV30	TRBJ1-5	TRBD1	.
CASSYSTSTDTQYF	TGTGCCAGCAGTTACTCCACTAGCACAGATACGCAGTATTTT	TRBV6-5	TRBJ2-3	.	.
CASSPGGQAFMGGNTIYF	TGTGCCAGCTCACCAGGAGGACAGGCGTTTATGGGAGGAAACACCATATATTTT	TRBV18	TRBJ1-3	TRBD1	.
CASSRGSTHQETQYF	TGTGCCAGCAGCCGAGGTTCGACCCACCAAGAGACCCAGTACTTC	TRBV7-9	TRBJ2-5	.	.
CASSGDPPNTGELFF	TGCGCCAGCAGCGGAGACCCTCCGAACACCGGGGAGCTGTTTTTT	TRBV5-1	TRBJ2-2	.	few
CATAPGLALNEQYF	TGTGCCACTGCTCCGGGACTTGCCCTCAACGAGCAGTACTTC	TRBV19	TRBJ2-7	.	.
CASSLAGGNTGELFF	TGCGCCAGCAGCTTAGCGGGGGGGAACACCGGGGAGCTGTTTTTT	TRBV5-1	TRBJ2-2	TRBD2	.
CASSPNLSTNTEAFF	TGCGCCAGCAGCCCTAACTTGTCGACAAACACTGAAGCTTTCTTT	TRBV5-1	TRBJ1-1	.	few
CASSIGRDAGELFF	TGTGCCAGTAGTATAGGACGGGATGCCGGGGAGCTGTTTTTT	TRBV19	TRBJ2-2	.	few
CAWHRQGPEAFF	TGTGCCTGGCACAGACAGGGGCCTGAAGCTTTCTTT	TRBV30	TRBJ1-1	TRBD1	few
CASSLGAGLRVNEQFF	TGTGCCAGCAGCTTAGGGGCAGGGTTAAGGGTCAATGAGCAGTTCTTC	TRBV7-2	TRBJ2-1	.	.
CASSLDGLPGEGYTF	TGTGCCAGCAGCTTAGATGGACTCCCAGGGGAGGGCTACACCTTC	TRBV7-8	TRBJ1-2	.	.
CASSQTSGKYNEQFF	TGTGCCAGCAGCCAAACTAGCGGGAAGTACAATGAGCAGTTCTTC	TRBV5-4	TRBJ2-1	TRBD2	.
CASSFNSYNSPLHF	TGTGCCAGCAGTTTTAACTCCTATAATTCACCCCTCCACTTT	TRBV27	TRBJ1-6	.	.
CASGSGLAGPTDTQYF	TGTGCTAGTGGTTCGGGACTAGCGGGGCCCACAGATACGCAGTATTTT	TRBV12-5	TRBJ2-3	TRBD2	few
CASSSDYQPQHF	TGTGCCAGCAGCTCGGACTATCAGCCCCAGCATTTT	TRBV7-9	TRBJ1-5	.	few
CAWTRQGVGTEAFF	TGTGCCTGGACCCGACAGGGGGTAGGCACTGAAGCTTTCTTT	TRBV30	TRBJ1-1	TRBD1	few
CASSSGLAHTYEQYF	TGTGCCAGCAGCTCGGGACTAGCTCATACCTACGAGCAGTACTTC	TRBV7-2	TRBJ2-7	TRBD2	.
CSVGGGSTDTQYF	TGCAGCGTTGGGGGCGGGAGTACAGATACGCAGTATTTT	TRBV29-1	TRBJ2-3	TRBD2	few
CASSPDRVNTEAFF	TGTGCCAGCAGCCCTGACAGGGTGAACACTGAAGCTTTCTTT	TRBV7-2	TRBJ1-1	TRBD1	few
CASSLSRVSQPQHF	TGTGCCAGCAGTTTATCGAGGGTAAGCCAGCCCCAGCATTTT	TRBV27	TRBJ1-5	.	.
CASRHWTSGETQYF	TGTGCCAGCCGGCACTGGACTAGCGGGGAGACCCAGTACTTC	TRBV13	TRBJ2-5	TRBD2	.
CASSVGDGDYEQYF	TGTGCCAGCAGCGTTGGCGACGGAGACTACGAGCAGTACTTC	TRBV9	TRBJ2-7	.	few
CATTGDGWATQYF	TGTGCCACCACAGGGGACGGGTGGGCTACGCAGTATTTT	TRBV10-3	TRBJ2-3	TRBD1	few